These 29 T cell receptor beta chains share one sample of origin, sequenced in a study of T cell responses to AZD1222 COVID-19 vaccine. Sequenced by immunoSEQ multiplex PCR; TCRdb stores in-frame clones only, minus some. The data show over 110,000 clones, 92% seen once. This material consisted of peripheral blood, taken 28 days after the second AZD1222 dose. These receptors were taken from an adult who received the AZD1222 COVID-19 vaccine.

The chain has TRBV5-5 and TRBJ1-1; D call uncertain. Per the germline V gene, CDR1 is SGHKS and CDR2 is YYEKEE (reference sequence). Trimming stripped 10 bases from V and 3 bases from J, with 16 bases between. The CDR3 is made up of 13 amino acids. The CDR3 spells CASSSRVDTEAFF. CDR3 DNA sequence: TGTGCCTCCTCAAGTAGGGTCGACACTGAAGCTTTCTTT.

The chain combines TRBV5-1 with TRBJ2-1; TRBD1 aligns across 8 bases. V shed 4 bases and J 8 bases; nucleotides not matched to a gene: 23. Germline-derived CDR1 and CDR2 are SGHRS and YFSETQ. This CDR3 comprises 19 residues. In nucleotides, the CDR3 is TGCGCCAGCAGCCCCCAGGGGGCTGTAGGCAGGGGGCGGGCGTATGAGCAGTTCTTC. This codes for CASSPQGAVGRGRAYEQFF.

This clone was detected only once. The chain is built from TRBV7-6 and TRBJ1-5; the D is unclear. Germline V lookup: CDR1 SGHVS, CDR2 FNYEAQ. The V end was cut by 1 base, the J end by 2 bases, with 6 bases between. The CDR3 is 14 residues long. The CDR3 spells CASSLGQGNQPQHF. CDR3 nucleotide sequence: TGTGCCAGCAGCTTAGGTCAGGGCAATCAGCCCCAGCATTTT. Variable domain in full (rest from reference TRBV7-6 and TRBJ1-5): GAGVSQSPRYKVTKRGQDVALRCDPISGHVSLYWYRQALGQGPEFLTYFNYEAQQDKSGLPNDRFSAERPEGSISTLTIQRTEQRDSAMYRCASSLGQGNQPQHFGDGTRLSIL.

This clone was counted a few times. The chain recombines TRBV5-1 with TRBJ1-1; D may be TRBD1 (5 bases). There are 15 residues in the CDR3. Germline CDR1 reads SGHRS; CDR2 reads YFSETQ. Trimming pared 0 bases from V and 0 bases from J, leaving 9 bases between. The CDR3 loop is CASSLGGEMNTEAFF. The CDR3 coding sequence is TGCGCCAGCAGCTTGGGAGGGGAGATGAACACTGAAGCTTTCTTT.

In this sample, this clone turned up once. The V and J genes are TRBV29-1 and TRBJ1-1; no clear D gene. The CDR3 is made up of 11 amino acids. Germline V lookup: CDR1 SQVTM, CDR2 ANQGSEA. The ends were cut back, 4 bases at V and 1 base at J, with 4 bases in the middle. CDR3 region: CSVAQNTEAFF. The DNA of the CDR3 is TGCAGCGTTGCACAGAACACTGAAGCTTTCTTT.

This sequence joins TRBV5-5 and TRBJ1-3; 8 bases fit TRBD1. The J segment lost 4 bases and the V segment lost 2 bases, leaving 11 bases of the junction unmatched. The CDR3 has 17 residues. Germline V gene lookup returns CDR1 SGHKS and CDR2 YYEKEE (reference sequence). The CDR3 DNA reads as TGTGCCAGCAGCTTAACTACCGGACAGGGATGGGGAAACACCATATATTTT. Translating it yields CASSLTTGQGWGNTIYF.

The V and J genes are TRBV7-3 and TRBJ1-1; D gene uncertain. CDR1 SGHTA and CDR2 FQGTGA come from the germline V gene. The CDR3 extends over 13 amino acids. V lost 1 base and J lost 1, with 4 bases in between. CDR3 in amino acids: CASSLMQNTEAFF. CDR3 sequence (DNA): TGTGCCAGCAGCTTAATGCAGAACACTGAAGCTTTCTTT.

The chain recombines TRBV5-1 with TRBJ1-3, with 7 bases aligning to TRBD1. The V segment lost 2 bases and the J segment 0 bases; nucleotides outside the gene matches: 11. The germline V gene encodes CDR1 SGHRS and CDR2 YFSETQ. CDR3 length: 18 residues. In DNA form, the CDR3 reads TGCGCCAGCAGCTTACGGGCGGGACAGTCTAGCTCTGGAAACACCATATATTTT. Its translation is CASSLRAGQSSSGNTIYF.

This rearrangement joins TRBV18 to TRBJ1-5, with D unclear. Germline V CDR1 and CDR2: KGHSH, LQKENI. Trimming cost V 4 bases and J 4 bases, with 14 bases left between them. CDR3 length equals 15 residues. The chain's CDR3 is CASSRDPSQNQPQHF. CDR3 DNA sequence: TGTGCCAGCTCACGCGACCCGTCCCAAAATCAGCCCCAGCATTTT. The full variable domain, with the rest looked up from reference TRBV18 and TRBJ1-5, is NAGVMQNPRHLVRRRGQEARLRCSPMKGHSHVYWYRQLPEEGLKFMVYLQKENIIDESGMPKERFSAEFPKEGPSILRIQQVVRGDSAAYFCASSRDPSQNQPQHFGDGTRLSIL.

The chain combines TRBV28 with TRBJ1-2, with a possible D match to TRBD1 (6 bases). There are 11 residues in the CDR3. Germline V gene lookup returns CDR1 MDHEN and CDR2 SYDVKM. V lost 10 bases and J 2 bases, leaving 8 bases between the germline ends. DNA of the CDR3: TGTGCCACCCAGGGGAACTATGGCTACACCTTC. Translating it yields CATQGNYGYTF.

The V call is TRBV19, the J call TRBJ1-4; D ambiguous. Germline V gives CDR1 LNHDA, CDR2 SQIVND (reference sequence). The CDR3 totals 15 residues. V was pared by 5 bases and J by 3 bases, with 13 bases between. The CDR3 here is CASSGKRTANEKLFF. In DNA form, the CDR3 reads TGTGCCAGTAGTGGGAAAAGGACGGCTAATGAAAAACTGTTTTTT.

The chain carries TRBV6-1 and TRBJ1-5, with 9 bases lining up with TRBD1. The germline gives CDR1 MNHNS, CDR2 SASEGT. The CDR3 loop spans 16 amino acids. V gave up 3 bases and J gave up 5 bases; unmatched junction bases: 8. The CDR3 spells CASSEMGQGKDQPQHF. CDR3 coding DNA: TGTGCCAGCAGTGAGATGGGACAGGGCAAGGATCAGCCCCAGCATTTT.

The chain recombines TRBV10-2 with TRBJ2-1; D may correspond to TRBD1 or TRBD2 (5 bases each). The CDR3 runs to 12 residues. Germline V gene data show CDR1 as WSHSY and CDR2 as SAAADI. V was clipped by 7 bases and J by 10 bases, with 14 bases between them. CDR3 sequence reads: CASTPDWGEQFF. The DNA for the CDR3 is TGCGCCAGCACTCCCGACTGGGGGGAGCAGTTCTTC.

The chain employs TRBV6-5 and TRBJ1-3, with 9 bases lining up with TRBD1. CDR3 length: 15 amino acids. Germline CDR1 is MNHEY and CDR2 is SVGAGI. V lost 6 bases and J lost 1; bases outside the gene matches: 4. The CDR3 sequence: CASRADRGSGNTIYF. CDR3 nucleotide sequence: TGTGCCAGCAGGGCGGACAGGGGTTCTGGAAACACCATATATTTT.

The chain carries TRBV4-2 and TRBJ2-7, with D perhaps TRBD2 (6 bases). V lost 0 bases and J 2 bases, leaving 14 bases between the germline ends. CDR1 and CDR2 (germline): LGHNA, YNFKEQ. This CDR3 comprises 16 residues. Here the CDR3 reads CASSQDIVRGAYEQYF. DNA for the CDR3: TGTGCCAGCAGCCAAGATATCGTGCGGGGAGCCTACGAGCAGTACTTC.

This chain uses TRBV7-2 with TRBJ2-3, with TRBD2 matching over 7 bases. CDR1 and CDR2 from the germline V gene are SGHTA and FQGNSA. The V and J ends lost 1 base and 2 bases, in that order; junction bases with no gene match: 12. This CDR3 has 18 amino acids. The CDR3 loop is CASSLDGSSGAFTDTQYF. CDR3 coding DNA: TGTGCCAGCAGCTTAGATGGGTCTAGCGGAGCCTTCACAGATACGCAGTATTTT.

The V call is TRBV4-2, the J call TRBJ1-4; TRBD1 agrees at 11 bases. Germline CDR1 is LGHNA and CDR2 is YNFKEQ. This CDR3 comprises 17 residues. V gave up 2 bases and J gave up 8 bases; unmatched junction bases: 10. CDR3 coding DNA: TGTGCCAGCAGCCAAACGATTGGACAGGGGGCGAGGGAAAAACTGTTTTTT. It encodes CASSQTIGQGAREKLFF.

The rearrangement uses TRBV19 and TRBJ1-1; unclear D gene. Germline V gives CDR1 LNHDA, CDR2 SQIVND (reference sequence). The CDR3 contains 14 residues. Trimming removed 7 bases at V and 0 bases at J, with 12 bases between. Written as DNA, the CDR3 is TGTGCCAGTAACGGGGAATCGATGAACACTGAAGCTTTCTTT. Translating it yields CASNGESMNTEAFF.

The count of this clone is one. The chain recombines TRBV5-4 with TRBJ2-2, with TRBD1 as a possible D gene (5 bases). CDR3 length: 14 amino acids. The V gene lost 4 bases and the J gene lost 2 bases, with 9 bases spanning the gap. In germline, CDR1 is SGHNT, CDR2 YYREEE (reference sequence). The CDR3 coding sequence is TGTGCCAGCAGCGCGCAGGGTAACACCGGGGAGCTGTTTTTT. This translates into CASSAQGNTGELFF.

The chain links TRBV5-1 to TRBJ1-1; 9 bases fit TRBD1. The V and J ends lost 0 bases and 8 bases, in that order; junction bases with no gene match: 5. CDR3 length: 14 residues. Germline assignment: CDR1 SGHRS and CDR2 YFSETQ. The CDR3 DNA follows: TGCGCCAGCAGCTTGGAGGCCGGGACAGGGGAAGCTTTCTTT. It yields the protein CASSLEAGTGEAFF.

This sequence joins TRBV10-3 and TRBJ1-5; D gene uncertain. This CDR3 is built from 18 residues. Germline lookup yields CDR1 ENHRY and CDR2 SYGVKD. Between the trimmed V and J ends, which lost 7 bases and 0 bases, there was a span of 22 bases. DNA for the CDR3: TGTGCCATCATAGCGGGCTTAAAGGCCCATGATAGCAATCAGCCCCAGCATTTT. It codes for CAIIAGLKAHDSNQPQHF.

The rearrangement links TRBV10-1 to TRBJ2-2, with 8 bases matching TRBD1. The CDR3 covers 14 residues. CDR1 is WNHNN and CDR2 is SYGVQD in the germline V gene (reference sequence). V shed 6 bases and J 7 bases; nucleotides not matched to a gene: 7. The CDR3 nucleotides read TGCGCCAGCAGCTCTGACAGGGGCTTCGGGGAGCTGTTTTTT. Protein product: CASSSDRGFGELFF.

The chain joins TRBV5-6 to TRBJ1-2; TRBD1 matches 8 bases. Germline CDR1 reads SGHDT; CDR2 reads YYEEEE. The CDR3 is 14 residues long. The trim removed 4 bases at V and 4 bases at J, leaving 6 bases unmatched. CDR3 DNA sequence: TGTGCCAGCAGCAAGAGGACAGGGCCCTATGGCTACACCTTC. Translated, it gives CASSKRTGPYGYTF.

This rearrangement joins TRBV6-6 to TRBJ1-5; D may be TRBD1 (5 bases). CDR1 MNHNY and CDR2 SVGAGI come from the germline V gene (reference sequence). V was cut by 7 bases and J by 0 bases, with 10 bases left in between. The CDR3 sequence is 14 residues long. The CDR3 coding sequence is TGTGCCAGCATCAACAGGAATAGCAATCAGCCCCAGCATTTT. This gives the protein CASINRNSNQPQHF.

The chain links TRBV3-1 (or the pseudogene TRBV3-2) to TRBJ1-1; TRBD1 agrees at 8 bases. There are 14 residues in the CDR3. Germline values: CDR1 LGHDT, CDR2 YNNKEL (reference sequence). Germline trimming cut 11 bases from V and 3 bases from J; bases unmatched to any gene: 11. The CDR3: CAARESDRDTEAFF. CDR3 nucleotide sequence: TGTGCCGCCCGAGAATCGGACAGGGACACTGAAGCTTTCTTT.

The V call is TRBV5-4, the J call TRBJ1-1; tentative D call: TRBD1 (6 bases). This CDR3 spans 14 amino acids. Germline V lookup: CDR1 SGHNT, CDR2 YYREEE (reference sequence). V was shortened by 4 bases and J by 7 bases, with 17 bases between the two germline ends. In DNA, the CDR3 is TGTGCCAGCAGCCTTAGGGGGGGTTCGATTGAAGCTTTCTTT. It yields the protein CASSLRGGSIEAFF.

In nucleotides, the CDR3 is TGCGCCAGCAGCCAAGACAGGGTATACTCTGGAAACACCATATATTTT. This sequence encodes CASSQDRVYSGNTIYF. The chain recombines TRBV4-3 with TRBJ1-3, with a possible D match to TRBD1 (5 bases). The CDR3 has 16 residues. Germline-derived CDR1 and CDR2 are LGHNA and YSLEER. V lost 0 bases, J lost 0 bases, and 9 bases lay in between.

CDR3: CASSPGPGGYTF. The CDR3 nucleotides read TGTGCCAGCTCACCCGGGCCTGGTGGCTACACCTTC. The V call is TRBV18, the J call TRBJ1-2; unclear D gene. Germline CDR1 KGHSH, CDR2 LQKENI. There are 12 residues in the CDR3. The V gene lost 3 bases and the J gene lost 7 bases, with 9 bases spanning the gap.

The chain carries TRBV6-2 or TRBV6-3 and TRBJ2-6, with D possibly matching TRBD1 (6 bases). Germline V CDR1 and CDR2: MNHEY, SVGEGT. CDR3 length: 15 residues. With 6 bases removed from V and 1 base from J, the gap between germline ends came to 10 bases. The chain's CDR3 is CASSEGVSGANVLTF. CDR3 coding DNA: TGTGCCAGCAGCGAGGGGGTTTCTGGGGCCAACGTCCTGACTTTC.